Each of the 32 T cell receptor beta chains below was sequenced from the same sample in a study of T cell responses to AZD1222 COVID-19 vaccine. Libraries were prepared by immunoSEQ multiplex PCR; TCRdb keeps only in-frame clonotypes and omits some of them. Of roughly 120,000 clones listed, 70% to 90% are singletons. This specimen was peripheral blood, taken on day 0 of AZD1222 vaccination. The receptor source for this set is an adult in good health.

V is TRBV2 and J is TRBJ1-5; D might be TRBD1 (5 bases). Between the trimmed V and J ends, which lost 8 bases and 6 bases, there was a span of 14 bases. This CDR3 contains 13 residues. Per germline, CDR1 SNHLY and CDR2 FYNNEI. CDR3 DNA sequence: TGTGCCAGCCGGGAAACGGGGGGTCAGCCCCAGCATTTT. Protein sequence: CASRETGGQPQHF.

CDR3 in amino acids: CASSLKGDFYEQYF. DNA of the CDR3: TGTGCCAGCAGCTTGAAGGGGGACTTTTACGAGCAGTACTTC. V usage is TRBV7-8 and J usage is TRBJ2-7, with D perhaps given as TRBD1 or TRBD2 (6 bases each). CDR3 length: 14 amino acids. CDR1 is SGHVS, CDR2 FQNEAQ, per germline. V lost 3 bases, J lost 4 bases, and 13 bases lay in between. The whole variable domain, remainder taken from reference TRBV7-8 and TRBJ2-7, is GAGVSQSPRYKVAKRGQDVALRCDPISGHVSLFWYQQALGQGPEFLTYFQNEAQLDKSGLPSDRFFAERPEGSVSTLKIQRTQQEDSAVYLCASSLKGDFYEQYFGPGTRLTVT.

This chain uses TRBV18 with TRBJ1-2; D gene uncertain. Germline V gives CDR1 KGHSH, CDR2 LQKENI. The CDR3 is 13 amino acids. V dropped 0 bases and J dropped 8 bases, with 10 bases sitting between them. CDR3 region: CASSPPHRQGYTF. CDR3 nucleotide sequence: TGTGCCAGCTCACCACCCCACCGGCAGGGCTACACCTTC.

V usage is TRBV3-1 (or the pseudogene TRBV3-2) and J usage is TRBJ1-2; unclear D gene. Germline CDR1 LGHDT, CDR2 YNNKEL (reference sequence). The CDR3 sequence is 16 residues long. Deletions cut 1 base from V and 4 bases from J, with 16 bases between. CDR3 nucleotides: TGTGCCAGCAGCCAAGGGCGGCACGCGTTGGGCTATGGCTACACCTTC. Translation gives CASSQGRHALGYGYTF.

The chain joins TRBV9 to TRBJ1-3; D unresolved. CDR1 and CDR2 from the germline V gene are SGDLS and YYNGEE. CDR3 length: 14 residues. V was pared by 0 bases and J by 7 bases, with 11 bases between. The CDR3 nucleotides are TGTGCCAGCAGCGTAGGACCAAACCACAACACCATATATTTT. This translates into CASSVGPNHNTIYF.

V and J are TRBV19 and TRBJ1-1; 10 nucleotides match TRBD1. The length of the CDR3 is 14 residues. After removal of 10 bases from V and 5 bases from J, the junction contained 10 bases not matched to a gene. The germline gives CDR1 LNHDA, CDR2 SQIVND (reference sequence). CDR3 in amino acids: CAITPGQGRTEAFF. As DNA, the CDR3 is TGTGCCATTACACCGGGACAGGGGCGGACTGAAGCTTTCTTT.

This sequence joins TRBV18 and TRBJ1-2; D gene ambiguous. The CDR3 has 13 residues. The germline gives CDR1 KGHSH, CDR2 LQKENI. The V gene lost 0 bases and the J gene lost 4 bases, with 6 bases spanning the gap. The CDR3 DNA reads TGTGCCAGCTCACCACCTACCGGCTATGGCTACACCTTC. This translates into CASSPPTGYGYTF. Filled out from reference TRBV18 and TRBJ1-2, the complete variable domain reads NAGVMQNPRHLVRRRGQEARLRCSPMKGHSHVYWYRQLPEEGLKFMVYLQKENIIDESGMPKERFSAEFPKEGPSILRIQQVVRGDSAAYFCASSPPTGYGYTFGSGTRLTVV.

This sequence joins TRBV11-3 and TRBJ2-5; 9 bases align to TRBD1. The CDR3 runs to 16 residues. V was clipped by 5 bases and J by 3 bases; unmatched bases: 10. Germline loops: CDR1 SGHNT, CDR2 YENEEA. CDR3 bases: TGTGCCAGCAGCGGGCGAACAGGGGGCTTAGAAGAGACCCAGTACTTC. Translation gives CASSGRTGGLEETQYF.

The chain recombines TRBV7-9 with TRBJ1-1, with D hard to call. Germline V gene data show CDR1 as SEHNR and CDR2 as FQNEAQ (reference sequence). V lost 6 bases to trimming and J lost 3 bases, with 11 bases between them. The CDR3 extends over 13 amino acids. As DNA, the CDR3 is TGTGCCAGCAGTTCACATAAGGACACTGAAGCTTTCTTT. As protein: CASSSHKDTEAFF. Looking up the rest from reference TRBV7-9 and TRBJ1-1 gives the full variable domain: DTGVSQNPRHKITKRGQNVTFRCDPISEHNRLYWYRQTLGQGPEFLTYFQNEAQLEKSRLLSDRFSAERPKGSFSTLEIQRTEQGDSAMYLCASSSHKDTEAFFGQGTRLTVV.

This clone was seen a handful of times. This rearrangement joins TRBV28 to TRBJ1-6; D gene unclear. With 7 bases removed from V and 0 bases from J, the gap between germline ends came to 10 bases. The germline V gene encodes CDR1 MDHEN and CDR2 SYDVKM. CDR3 length: 15 amino acids. CDR3 bases: TGTGCCAGCAAAAAGGAGTACTCCTATAATTCACCCCTCCACTTT. Translating it yields CASKKEYSYNSPLHF. Complete variable domain (other parts from reference TRBV28 and TRBJ1-6): DVKVTQSSRYLVKRTGEKVFLECVQDMDHENMFWYRQDPGLGLRLIYFSYDVKMKEKGDIPEGYSVSREKKERFSLILESASTNQTSMYLCASKKEYSYNSPLHFGNGTRLTVT.

J is TRBJ2-1 and V is TRBV2; D uncertain. The CDR3 spans 15 residues. Germline CDR1 is SNHLY and CDR2 is FYNNEI. V shed 3 bases and J shed 4 bases, with 13 bases lying between them. The CDR3 spells CASSDLSGQYNEQFF. The CDR3 DNA reads TGTGCCAGCAGTGATTTGTCAGGCCAGTACAATGAGCAGTTCTTC.

The chain recombines TRBV19 with TRBJ1-5; the match to TRBD1 covers 9 bases. Germline V gene sequence: CDR1 LNHDA, CDR2 SQIVND (reference sequence). CDR3 length: 15 residues. The V and J ends lost 6 bases and 6 bases, in that order; junction bases with no gene match: 9. The CDR3 loop reads CASSSTGGSAQPQHF. In DNA, the CDR3 is TGTGCCAGTAGCTCCACAGGGGGCTCGGCTCAGCCCCAGCATTTT.

CDR3 DNA: TGTGCCAGCAGCTCCCACAGTGGAACTGAAGCTTTCTTT. Translated, it gives CASSSHSGTEAFF. The J gene is TRBJ1-1, the V gene TRBV7-2; no reliable D call. The CDR3 runs to 13 residues. The V end was cut by 4 bases, the J end by 5 bases, with 11 bases between. The germline V gene has CDR1 SGHTA and CDR2 FQGNSA.

In this sample, this clone turned up once. This sequence joins TRBV3-1 (or the pseudogene TRBV3-2) and TRBJ2-7; no definite D call. Germline CDR1 is LGHDT and CDR2 is YNNKEL (reference sequence). V lost 1 base and J lost 9, with 7 bases in between. The CDR3 is 11 amino acids. CDR3 protein: CASSQAGAQYF. CDR3 nucleotide sequence: TGTGCCAGCAGCCAAGCCGGTGCGCAGTACTTC.

This clone showed up just a few times. The gene calls are TRBV18 and TRBJ1-1, with 8 bases matching TRBD1. The V and J ends lost 6 bases and 4 bases, in that order; junction bases with no gene match: 16. The length of the CDR3 is 17 residues. Germline loops: CDR1 KGHSH, CDR2 LQKENI. CDR3 nucleotide sequence: TGTGCCAGCTCCCCTGAAACAGGGGGTTTCAGAGGCACTGAAGCTTTCTTT. Its translation is CASSPETGGFRGTEAFF.

Concerning this clone: The junction departs from germline at one end; a sequencing error may be responsible. The chain is built from TRBV28 and TRBJ2-7; 7 bases are shared with TRBD1. The germline gives CDR1 MDHEN, CDR2 SYDVKM. The CDR3 is made up of 12 amino acids. CDR3 in amino acids: CASSLRQGVAVF. The CDR3, as DNA: TGTGCCAGCAGTTTAAGACAGGGTGTGGCGGTCTTC. The whole variable domain, remainder taken from reference TRBV28 and TRBJ2-7, is DVKVTQSSRYLVKRTGEKVFLECVQDMDHENMFWYRQDPGLGLRLIYFSYDVKMKEKGDIPEGYSVSREKKERFSLILESASTNQTSMYLCASSLRQGVAVFGPGTRLTVT.

This clone was detected a few times. As DNA, the CDR3 is TGTGCCAGCTCAGATCGACCTGGTGCGAACTATGGCTACACCTTC. It encodes CASSDRPGANYGYTF. The genes are TRBV18 and TRBJ1-2; D is unresolved. This CDR3 has 15 amino acids. The germline V gene has CDR1 KGHSH and CDR2 LQKENI. Trimming stripped 5 bases from V and 2 bases from J, with 15 bases between.

V and J are TRBV6-5 and TRBJ1-1; 7 bases align to TRBD1. The V and J ends lost 6 bases and 0 bases, in that order; junction bases with no gene match: 4. There are 14 residues in the CDR3. Germline V gene sequence: CDR1 MNHEY, CDR2 SVGAGI. This CDR3 reads CASRNDRVNTEAFF. The CDR3 DNA reads TGTGCCAGCAGAAACGACAGGGTGAACACTGAAGCTTTCTTT.

The chain links TRBV6-5 to TRBJ1-1, with no clear D. The V gene's germline CDR1 is MNHEY and CDR2 SVGAGI. V lost 0 bases and J lost 11, with 10 bases in between. This CDR3 has 12 residues. This CDR3 reads CASSYSGSRAFF. CDR3 nucleotides: TGTGCCAGCAGTTACTCGGGGTCGAGGGCTTTCTTT.

The rearrangement uses TRBV5-5 and TRBJ2-2; no clear D. Trimming shortened V by 4 bases and J by 6 bases, and 10 bases separated the two germline ends. Germline V gene data show CDR1 as SGHKS and CDR2 as YYEKEE (reference sequence). CDR3 size: 13 residues. The CDR3 coding sequence is TGTGCCAGCAGCACCATCTACCCCGGGGAGCTGTTTTTT. It codes for CASSTIYPGELFF.

This CDR3 reads CASSLPGGGLSYEQYF. CDR3 DNA sequence: TGCGCCAGCAGCTTGCCAGGAGGAGGTCTTTCCTACGAGCAGTACTTC. This chain links TRBV5-1 with TRBJ2-7; the D gene is possibly TRBD2 (5 bases). CDR1 is SGHRS and CDR2 is YFSETQ in the germline V gene. CDR3 length equals 16 residues. V dropped 1 base and J dropped 1 base, with 15 bases sitting between them.

This clone has just one count. The rearrangement uses TRBV7-9 and TRBJ1-1; D is uncertain. Trimming cost V 3 bases and J 5 bases, with 10 bases left between them. The CDR3 has 13 amino acids. CDR1 and CDR2 (germline): SEHNR, FQNEAQ (reference sequence). The CDR3 loop reads CASSFKEGTEAFF. For the CDR3, the DNA is TGTGCCAGCAGCTTTAAGGAAGGGACTGAAGCTTTCTTT.

The rearrangement joins TRBV28 to TRBJ1-5, with D possibly being TRBD1 (5 bases). Germline V CDR1 and CDR2: MDHEN, SYDVKM. The CDR3 covers 14 residues. Trimming took 3 bases from V and 4 from J, leaving 10 bases between them. The CDR3 region is CASSFGAANQPQHF. CDR3 DNA: TGTGCCAGCAGTTTTGGGGCTGCGAATCAGCCCCAGCATTTT.

This clone was recorded only once. V and J are TRBV7-3 and TRBJ1-2, with 9 bases that match TRBD1. J was trimmed by 8 bases and V by 4 bases; bases with no gene match: 2. Looked up from germline, CDR1 is SGHTA and CDR2 is FQGTGA. The CDR3 totals 12 residues. The CDR3 nucleotides read TGTGCCAGCAGCTCCACAGGGGGCGGCTACACCTTC. Its translation is CASSSTGGGYTF.

V is TRBV13 and J is TRBJ2-7; 8 bases fit TRBD2. CDR3 length: 15 amino acids. The germline V gene has CDR1 PRHDT and CDR2 FYEKMQ (reference sequence). With V trimmed by 3 bases and J by 5 bases, 9 bases remained unmatched. In nucleotides, the CDR3 is TGTGCCAGCAGCTTGGCCGGGGGGGAATTCAACGAGCAGTACTTC. As protein: CASSLAGGEFNEQYF.

V usage is TRBV5-1 and J usage is TRBJ1-2; no clear D. The CDR3 has 12 residues. Germline V gene sequence: CDR1 SGHRS, CDR2 YFSETQ. Trimming pared 5 bases from V and 4 bases from J, leaving 9 bases between. The CDR3 is CASSQGTYGYTF. In DNA, the CDR3 is TGCGCCAGCAGTCAAGGAACCTATGGCTACACCTTC. The full variable domain, in which reference TRBV5-1 and TRBJ1-2 provide the parts outside the CDR3, is KAGVTQTPRYLIKTRGQQVTLSCSPISGHRSVSWYQQTPGQGLQFLFEYFSETQRNKGNFPGRFSGRQFSNSRSEMNVSTLELGDSALYLCASSQGTYGYTFGSGTRLTVV.

This chain connects TRBV6-5 to TRBJ1-4; D is possibly TRBD1 (6 bases). Germline assignment: CDR1 MNHEY and CDR2 SVGAGI. The V gene lost 6 bases and the J gene lost 7 bases, with 12 bases spanning the gap. CDR3 length: 13 amino acids. The CDR3 sequence is CASRSGGGEKLFF. The CDR3, as DNA: TGTGCCAGCAGGTCTGGAGGGGGTGAAAAACTGTTTTTT.

The CDR3 DNA reads TGTGCCAGCAGTTTTTTGGACAGGGAGGAGAAACTGTTTTTT. Translated: CASSFLDREEKLFF. This chain joins TRBV2 and TRBJ1-4; 8 positions agree with TRBD1. Germline assignment: CDR1 SNHLY and CDR2 FYNNEI. V lost 5 bases, J lost 11 bases, and 10 bases stayed unmatched. The CDR3 runs to 14 residues.

The chain combines TRBV9 with TRBJ2-5, with a tentative D call TRBD2 (6 bases). The V and J ends lost 0 bases and 5 bases respectively, with 11 bases between them. The CDR3 has 14 amino acids. CDR1 and CDR2 (germline): SGDLS, YYNGEE. CDR3 in DNA: TGTGCCAGCAGCGTAGGGAGGGCGGGGGAGACCCAGTACTTC. The encoded protein is CASSVGRAGETQYF.

This chain links TRBV10-3 with TRBJ1-3; a weak D match, TRBD1 (6 bases). Germline V gene lookup returns CDR1 ENHRY and CDR2 SYGVKD. Trimming took off 9 bases at V and 0 bases at J, with 15 bases between the two ends. This CDR3 is built from 15 residues. CDR3 loop: CAIRDTVNSGNTIYF. CDR3 coding DNA: TGTGCCATACGGGACACTGTAAACTCTGGAAACACCATATATTTT.

V is TRBV7-9 and J is TRBJ1-2, with TRBD1 matching over 8 bases. Trimming removed 5 bases from V and 4 bases from J; junction bases left unmatched: 12. The CDR3 totals 16 residues. CDR1 is SEHNR and CDR2 is FQNEAQ in the germline V gene (reference sequence). The CDR3 sequence is CASSAQGATGTYGYTF. For the CDR3, the DNA is TGTGCCAGCAGCGCCCAGGGGGCGACGGGGACCTATGGCTACACCTTC.

The chain joins TRBV7-6 to TRBJ2-3; D is possibly TRBD2 (7 bases). Germline values: CDR1 SGHVS, CDR2 FNYEAQ. The CDR3 totals 16 residues. V lost 5 bases and J 4 bases, leaving 19 bases between the germline ends. The CDR3 DNA sequence: TGTGCCAGCAGCGCAATACTAGGGGGGGAGGCAGATACGCAGTATTTT. Translated, it gives CASSAILGGEADTQYF.